This T cell receptor (beta chain) originates from a study of T cell clonality in common variable immunodeficiency. Ten or more counts support this clone. The antigen is unknown. The read falls 3 residues short of the CDR3 end, and the missing part is taken from the germline J gene. Germline CDR1 reads SQVTM; CDR2 reads ANQGSEA. The CDR3 spans 16 residues. V lost 1 base to trimming and J lost 1 base, with 16 bases between them. Regarding the study as a whole: CVID subjects had higher TCRbeta clonality than healthy controls, most marked in about a third. Compared with controls, CVID subjects had fewer shared TCRbeta clones. Fewer deletions and N-nucleotide insertions were reportedly seen in common variable immunodeficiency TCR beta sequences.

Blood samples were heparinized, roughly 5 to 8 ml per donor. Libraries were prepared by immunoSEQ multiplex PCR; TCRdb keeps only in-frame clonotypes and omits some of them. Singletons are absent from the sample, which has 75,000 to 85,000 clones. The gene calls are TRBV29-1 and TRBJ2-5, with D possibly being TRBD2 (6 bases). The clonotype was recovered from a person aged 18 to 75 in good health. The material sequenced was peripheral blood mononuclear cells. The CDR3 reads CSVEGWVAVLQETQYF. The CDR3 bases that were read are TGCAGCGTTGAAGGTTGGGTAGCGGTGCTCCAAGAGACC.